Below, one T cell receptor beta chain is given with its context. Antigen: not known. PCR employed 60 Vbeta and 13 Jbeta primers. In the authors' methods: As a later analysis found, there were around 86 million unique TCR beta chains, of which roughly 11 million were shared. Using immunoSEQ multiplex PCR, the repertoire was profiled, and TCRdb retains in-frame clones only, with some absent. V and J calls and clone size are as listed in that table; D and trimming were resolved from the DNA. The table has about 160,000 clones, roughly 79% seen once. There are 12 residues in the CDR3. Per germline, CDR1 SNHLY and CDR2 FYNNEI. The junction had 5 bases not matched to a gene; V was cut back by 8 bases and J by 8 bases. The sample is drawn from a study of cytomegalovirus exposure and HLA in healthy donors. Study-level background: The study's early data release held about 85 million unique TCRs from HLA-typed donors.

Broader study findings: Researchers reported in a later analysis that a missense DCLRE1C variant was tied to TCR beta V- and J-gene trimming.

The receptor's source is a woman aged 40 to 50 in good health and CMV-seronegative. Sequencing was performed on PBMCs. This chain joins TRBV2 and TRBJ2-1, with TRBD2 identical over 8 bases. CDR3 amino acids: CASRGGPDEQFF. CDR3 in DNA: TGTGCCAGCCGGGGGGGGCCGGATGAGCAGTTCTTC.